This T cell receptor (beta chain) was captured by sequencing in a study of blood T cell repertoires in COVID-19. Study overall: COVID-19 samples from acute and convalescent phases originated in the United States, Italy and Spain.

In the original analysis: By means of reference gene primer amplification, nucleated cell counts were estimated. TCRdb keeps only in-frame clones here, not all; method: immunoSEQ multiplex PCR. The DNA gave D and trimming, while V, J and clone size come from that table. Found here are over 350,000 clones, around 87% of them singletons; the top ten hold around 9.3%. The V end lost 2 bases, the J end lost 0 bases, and 8 bases lay between the germline ends. CDR3 length: 15 residues. From germline, CDR1 is MDHEN and CDR2 SYDVKM. The genes are TRBV28 and TRBJ2-4; D may be TRBD2 (5 bases). The sample taken for sequencing was PBMCs or T cells enriched from blood (not recorded which). This clonotype originated in a woman aged 45-60 years who had recovered from COVID-19. The CDR3 region has the DNA TGTGCCAGCAGTTTACCCGGGGAAGCCAAAAACATTCAGTACTTC. Encoded protein: CASSLPGEAKNIQYF.